This T cell receptor beta chain was identified during a study of blood T cell repertoires in COVID-19. For the study at large: Samples of COVID-19 (acute and convalescent) were obtained from the United States, Italy and Spain. PBMCs, B-cell-depleted T cells, or T cells were the source of the cDNA or gDNA that made up the material.

The CDR3 spans 15 residues. CDR1 MNHEY and CDR2 SVGAGI come from the germline V gene. With 5 bases clipped from V and 4 bases from J, the junction kept 7 bases outside the gene matches. Methods used by the authors: Quantification of nucleated cells was approximated via reference gene primer amplification. Method: immunoSEQ multiplex PCR; TCRdb's copy keeps in-frame clones and lacks some. That table is the source of V, J and clone size, and D and trimming were worked out from the DNA. Here the sample spans about 110,000 clones, 84% being singletons. This TCR was sampled from a woman aged 50 to 60 with acute or convalescent COVID-19. The chain joins TRBV6-5 to TRBJ1-5; 8 positions agree with TRBD1. Sequenced input: peripheral blood. The CDR3 nucleotides are TGTGCCAGCAGTACCGGACAGGGAATGAATCAGCCCCAGCATTTT. This gives the protein CASSTGQGMNQPQHF.